The 15 T cell receptor beta chains below all came from one sample that was sequenced in a study of response to subunit inactivated influenza vaccine. Using its own MiXCR run on the RT-PCR reads, TCRdb lists one record per CDR3 protein. Here the sample spans under 850,000 distinct CDR3 sequences, approximately 17% being singletons. The sequences come from PBMCs from blood, collected around 5 days after vaccination. These receptors all stem from a man aged 45 to 65 who received an inactivated influenza vaccine.

This clonotype was seen more than once but under ten times. The chain combines TRBV7-9 with TRBJ2-1, with TRBD1 matching 8 bases. The CDR3 totals 15 residues. Germline V gene data show CDR1 as SEHNR and CDR2 as FQNEAQ (reference sequence). J was trimmed by 4 bases and V by 5 bases; bases with no gene match: 7. CDR3 residues: CASSKRTGSYNEQFF. The CDR3, as DNA: TGTGCCAGCAGCAAGAGGACAGGGTCGTACAATGAGCAGTTCTTC.

The chain uses TRBV27 and TRBJ2-1; 16 bases are a match to TRBD2. The V gene's germline CDR1 is MNHEY and CDR2 SMNVEV (reference sequence). Trimming cost V 6 bases and J 6 bases; bases outside gene matches: 14. The CDR3 loop spans 19 amino acids. CDR3 residues: CASSTLGRGLAGGSNEQFF. For the CDR3, the DNA is TGTGCCAGCAGCACCCTCGGGAGGGGACTAGCGGGAGGGAGCAATGAGCAGTTCTTC.

The chain is built from TRBV24-1 and TRBJ2-1; D gene ambiguous. From germline, CDR1 is KGHDR and CDR2 SFDVKD. The CDR3 runs to 13 residues. The V end was cut by 6 bases, the J end by 5 bases, with 10 bases between. DNA for the CDR3: TGTGCCACCAGTACCCCTGCTGACAATGAGCAGTTCTTC. Translation: CATSTPADNEQFF.

This clonotype turned up a few times. The chain links TRBV3-1 to TRBJ2-7, with D perhaps assigned TRBD1 or TRBD2 (5 bases each). Germline CDR1 and CDR2: LGHDT and YNNKEL (reference sequence). Trimming shortened V by 1 base and J by 1 base, and 14 bases separated the two germline ends. The CDR3 is 16 amino acids. The CDR3 nucleotides read TGTGCCAGCAGCCAAGGCGAGGGACGGACATCCTACGAGCAGTACTTC. Encoded protein: CASSQGEGRTSYEQYF.

The genes are TRBV7-9 and TRBJ2-2; D tentatively fits TRBD1 or TRBD2 (5 bases each). The CDR3 contains 14 residues. V lost 6 bases to trimming and J lost 9 bases, with 17 bases between them. In germline, CDR1 is SEHNR, CDR2 FQNEAQ (reference sequence). The CDR3 is CASSSNVGDRELFF. The CDR3 DNA sequence: TGTGCCAGCAGTTCCAATGTCGGGGACCGGGAGCTGTTTTTT.

The genes are TRBV29-1 and TRBJ1-1; D unresolved. Trimming took 4 bases from V and 10 from J, leaving 13 bases between them. CDR1 and CDR2 (germline): SQVTM, ANQGSEA. The CDR3 consists of 11 residues. The CDR3 loop reads CSVAQGARAFF. The CDR3 coding sequence is TGCAGCGTTGCCCAAGGAGCGAGAGCTTTCTTT.

This clonotype has more than one count but fewer than ten. This chain connects TRBV5-5 to TRBJ2-2; D is possibly TRBD1 (6 bases). Germline V gene lookup returns CDR1 SGHKS and CDR2 YYEKEE (reference sequence). Trimming shortened V by 7 bases and J by 3 bases, and 13 bases separated the two germline ends. This CDR3 region has 14 residues. The CDR3 nucleotides read TGTGCCAGCTTACAGGGAGATCACACCGGGGAGCTGTTTTTT. Its translation is CASLQGDHTGELFF.

The chain is built from TRBV7-9 and TRBJ2-4, with TRBD2 as a possible D gene (6 bases). CDR3 length equals 17 residues. Germline values: CDR1 SEHNR, CDR2 FQNEAQ (reference sequence). V lost 2 bases and J 1 base, leaving 15 bases between the germline ends. CDR3 coding DNA: TGTGCCAGCAGCTTAATTCGGTCTAGCGAGGCCAAAAACATTCAGTACTTC. Amino acids: CASSLIRSSEAKNIQYF.

The rearrangement links TRBV4-3 to TRBJ2-1; 9 bases match TRBD2. Germline V CDR1 and CDR2: LGHNA, YSLEER. The CDR3 is 13 amino acids. V was pared by 1 base and J by 15 bases, with 7 bases of the junction left unmatched. The CDR3 nucleotides read TGCGCCAGCAGCCAAGGCCGTAGCGGGGGCGCGTTCTTC. Protein: CASSQGRSGGAFF.

In its sample, this clonotype was seen a few times. The rearrangement links TRBV5-1 to TRBJ2-3; 8 bases are shared with TRBD2. The CDR3 runs 16 residues. Germline values: CDR1 SGHRS, CDR2 YFSETQ. Unmatched junction bases numbered 5, after V lost 0 bases and J lost 2 bases. Here the CDR3 reads CASSLATSGNTDTQYF. In DNA form, the CDR3 reads TGCGCCAGCAGCTTGGCCACTAGCGGTAACACAGATACGCAGTATTTT.

There are a few counts of this clonotype. The rearrangement uses TRBV28 and TRBJ2-2; tentatively, D is TRBD1 or TRBD2 (6 bases each). The CDR3 is 16 residues long. The V and J ends lost 4 bases and 0 bases respectively, with 12 bases between them. Germline values: CDR1 MDHEN, CDR2 SYDVKM. The CDR3 here is CASSSTGGTNTGELFF. The CDR3 DNA reads TGTGCCAGCAGTTCGACAGGCGGGACGAACACCGGGGAGCTGTTTTTT.

This clonotype was counted a few times. The V and J genes are TRBV7-2 and TRBJ2-2, with 7 bases identical to TRBD1. Germline V gives CDR1 SGHTA, CDR2 FQGNSA. This CDR3 comprises 16 residues. The J segment lost 4 bases and the V segment lost 4 bases, leaving 9 bases of the junction unmatched. This CDR3 is CASSSTTGRPTGELFF. CDR3 DNA sequence: TGTGCCAGCAGCTCGACGACAGGGCGTCCCACCGGGGAGCTGTTTTTT.

The table lists this clonotype with a few counts. The genes are TRBV5-1 and TRBJ2-1; tentative D call: TRBD1 (5 bases). Trimming took 0 bases from V and 8 from J, leaving 9 bases between them. Germline V gene data show CDR1 as SGHRS and CDR2 as YFSETQ. This CDR3 region has 13 residues. The CDR3 reads CASSLARVDEQFF. CDR3 in DNA: TGCGCCAGCAGCTTGGCCAGGGTCGATGAGCAGTTCTTC.

This clonotype has ten or more counts. This chain links TRBV20-1 with TRBJ1-3; TRBD1 is a possible D gene (5 bases). This CDR3 has 17 amino acids. Trimming left V 2 bases short and J 0 bases short, with 17 bases between. Germline V gene lookup returns CDR1 DFQATT and CDR2 SNEGSKA (reference sequence). CDR3 sequence: CSARTRPGGVSGNTIYF. DNA of the CDR3: TGCAGTGCTAGAACCCGGCCGGGGGGAGTCTCTGGAAACACCATATATTTT.

This clonotype was detected a few times. This chain joins TRBV20-1 and TRBJ1-4; the D gene is possibly TRBD1 (5 bases). This CDR3 region has 12 residues. V lost 7 bases and J 5 bases, leaving 11 bases between the germline ends. Germline values: CDR1 DFQATT, CDR2 SNEGSKA (reference sequence). The DNA of the CDR3 is TGCAGTGGGGCTTGGGGGAATGAAAAACTGTTTTTT. Encoded protein: CSGAWGNEKLFF.